This record looks at one T cell receptor beta chain sequence and its context. The data originate from a study of blood T cell repertoires in COVID-19. Turning to the study itself: Spain, Italy and the United States supplied samples that represented acute and convalescent COVID-19.

As handled by the study authors: The authors estimated nucleated cell counts from reference gene primer amplification. Method: immunoSEQ multiplex PCR; TCRdb's copy keeps in-frame clones and lacks some. Clone size and the V and J calls come from that table; the DNA yielded D and trimming. Found here are 150,000 or so clones, around four fifths of them singletons; the top ten hold about 39%. The germline V gene encodes CDR1 SGHTA and CDR2 FQGNSA. V lost 1 base to trimming and J lost 4 bases, with 7 bases between them. This CDR3 has 13 amino acids. Sample: peripheral blood. V usage is TRBV7-2 and J usage is TRBJ1-2; D is unclear. The source of this sequence is a human donor in a cohort sampled during active COVID-19. CDR3 loop: CASSLERSYGYTF. In nucleotides, the CDR3 is TGTGCCAGCAGCTTAGAACGGTCCTATGGCTACACCTTC.